This T cell receptor beta chain came from a study of blood T cell repertoires in COVID-19. At the level of the study: Material from acute and convalescent COVID-19 was sourced from the United States, Italy and Spain.

Germline CDR1 reads MDHEN; CDR2 reads SYDVKM. The CDR3 loop spans 16 amino acids. The V segment lost 5 bases and the J segment 0 bases; nucleotides outside the gene matches: 10. Original analysis: Estimates of nucleated cell counts were drawn from the amplification of reference gene primers. Libraries were prepared by immunoSEQ multiplex PCR; TCRdb keeps only in-frame clonotypes and omits some of them. That table gives V, J and clone size, and the DNA gave D and trimming. The data show around 300,000 clones, nearly 90% seen once. Enrollees, 18 to 89 years old, lived in 25 or so US areas. Participant-reported clinical history was the basis for cohort assignment.

This receptor was identified in a woman aged 18-35 years with acute COVID-19. Sequencing input: PBMCs or T cells enriched from blood (not recorded which). The J gene is TRBJ2-7, the V gene TRBV28; TRBD1 agrees at 7 bases. The chain's CDR3 is CASSDPGGVLSYEQYF. The CDR3 bases are TGTGCCAGCAGTGACCCAGGGGGAGTACTCTCCTACGAGCAGTACTTC.